The rows below give T cell receptor beta chains drawn from one sample of a study of response to subunit inactivated influenza vaccine. TCRdb reprocessed the RT-PCR reads via MiXCR and lists one record per CDR3 protein. This sample carries about 540,000 distinct CDR3 sequences, 14% of them seen once, and the ten largest clones take 8.5% to 14%. Material: PBMCs from blood, obtained less than 13 days after vaccination. The source of these receptors is a man aged 45 to 65 who received an inactivated influenza vaccine. The CDR3 runs from the conserved cysteine through the conserved F or W. D genes are given only for firm matches. Clone size is stated in some rows and not others, as once, few, many or a class when expanded.

J	V	size	D	DNA	CDR3
TRBJ1-1	TRBV5-6	-	-	TGTGCCAGCAGCCTTGGGGTGGGAGCTTTCTTT	CASSLGVGAFF
TRBJ2-7	TRBV10-3	many	TRBD1	TGTGCCATCAGTAGACAGGGGCCCGACGAGCAGTACTTC	CAISRQGPDEQYF
TRBJ2-7	TRBV5-1	few	-	TGCGCCAGCAGCTTGAGGTCTGGGTCCTACGAGCAGTACTTC	CASSLRSGSYEQYF
TRBJ2-1	TRBV5-1	-	TRBD1	TGCGCCAGCAGCTTGGAGGGGACAGGGGGCTGGGATGAGCAGTTCTTC	CASSLEGTGGWDEQFF
TRBJ1-5	TRBV6-1	-	TRBD1	TGTGCCAGCAGACGGACAGGGGCAAATCAGCCCCAGCATTTT	CASRRTGANQPQHF
TRBJ2-1	TRBV20-1	-	TRBD2	TGCAGTGCTACCGGGGCCAGCGGGAGGAGTTATGAGCAGTTCTTC	CSATGASGRSYEQFF
TRBJ2-5	TRBV5-1	many	-	TGCGCCAGCAGCTTGGGTCGGGCAGACTCTGAGACCCAGTACTTC	CASSLGRADSETQYF
TRBJ1-4	TRBV9	-	-	TGTGCCAGCAGCGTAGGGGCCCGAAACGATGAAAAACTGTTTTTT	CASSVGARNDEKLFF
TRBJ2-1	TRBV11-1	-	TRBD2	TGTGCCAGCAGCAAAACCAGCGGGGGGCCAGTTAATGAGCAGTTCTTC	CASSKTSGGPVNEQFF
TRBJ2-3	TRBV5-1	-	-	TGCGCCAGCAGCTTACCCAACAAGTCCGCTAGTGGGGCAGATACGCAGTATTTT	CASSLPNKSASGADTQYF
TRBJ2-7	TRBV5-1	few	-	TGCGCCAGCAGCTTTAGGAGTACTGGTGACGAGCAGTACTTC	CASSFRSTGDEQYF
TRBJ2-7	TRBV7-2	-	-	TGTGCCAGCAGCTTAGCTTCGCAAAGAACCTACGAGCAGTACTTC	CASSLASQRTYEQYF
TRBJ2-1	TRBV3-1	few	TRBD2	TGTGCCAGCAGCCAAGTTATCGGACTAGCGAGACGGGGTGAGCAGTTCTTC	CASSQVIGLARRGEQFF
TRBJ2-7	TRBV6-2/TRBV6-3	many	TRBD1	TGTGCCAGCAGTTCTCACCGGGACAGGAGCTACGAGCAGTACTTC	CASSSHRDRSYEQYF
TRBJ2-6	TRBV12-3/TRBV12-4	many	-	TGTGCCAGCAGTTTTCCCGGGGCCAACGTCCTGACTTTC	CASSFPGANVLTF
TRBJ2-7	TRBV9	many	TRBD1	TGTGCCAGCAGCGTCGGACAGGGAGAGAACGAGCAGTACTTC	CASSVGQGENEQYF
TRBJ2-2	TRBV9	-	TRBD2	TGTGCCAGCAGCGGTGTCGGGGAGCAGCGGGGGACCGGGGAGCTGTTTTTT	CASSGVGEQRGTGELFF
TRBJ2-2	TRBV20-1	-	-	TGCAGTGCTAGAGATTCAGGGGCCGGGGAGCTGTTTTTT	CSARDSGAGELFF
TRBJ2-2	TRBV28	few	-	TGTGCCAGCAGTTTAACAGCGGGGAACACCGGGGAGCTGTTTTTT	CASSLTAGNTGELFF
TRBJ2-1	TRBV11-1	many	-	TGTGCCAGCAGCTTAGCGGGCCGCGGGGTAGGCCGGGCCTACAATGAGCAGTTCTTC	CASSLAGRGVGRAYNEQFF
TRBJ2-5	TRBV5-1	few	TRBD2	TGCGCCAGCAGCTTCAGCGGGGGGTTCCAAGAGACCCAGTACTTC	CASSFSGGFQETQYF
TRBJ1-2	TRBV30	few	-	TGTGCCTGGACCGACTACTCGGGACGGTATGGCTACACCTTC	CAWTDYSGRYGYTF
TRBJ1-1	TRBV5-1	many	-	TGCGCCAGCAGCTTGGGTCAGCGCGCTGAAGCTTTCTTT	CASSLGQRAEAFF
TRBJ1-1	TRBV3-1	-	-	TGTGCCAGCAGCCAAGTGATAGGGATAACTGAAGCTTTCTTT	CASSQVIGITEAFF
TRBJ1-2	TRBV11-2	many	-	TGTGCCAGCAGCTTGGACCAGGGTCTCTATGGCTACACCTTC	CASSLDQGLYGYTF
TRBJ1-6	TRBV12-3/TRBV12-4	-	TRBD1	TGTGCCAGCAGTTTAACGCCCGGGACAGGTTATTCACCCCTCCACTTT	CASSLTPGTGYSPLHF
TRBJ1-1	TRBV4-1	few	-	TGCGCCAGCAGAGGACTTCTTCGGAACACTGAAGCTTTCTTT	CASRGLLRNTEAFF
TRBJ2-7	TRBV25-1	few	-	TGTGCCAGCAGTGAATCGGGCCGCTACGAGCAGTACTTC	CASSESGRYEQYF
TRBJ1-1	TRBV9	-	-	TGTGCCAGCAGCGTCGGGGAATACACTGAAGCTTTCTTT	CASSVGEYTEAFF
TRBJ1-1	TRBV24-1	-	-	TGTGCCACCAGTGACCCCGGGAACACTGAAGCTTTCTTT	CATSDPGNTEAFF
TRBJ1-6	TRBV11-2	few	TRBD1	TGTGCCAGCAGCGTGCCGGACAGGGGGCGGCTCTACGCACCCCTCCACTTT	CASSVPDRGRLYAPLHF